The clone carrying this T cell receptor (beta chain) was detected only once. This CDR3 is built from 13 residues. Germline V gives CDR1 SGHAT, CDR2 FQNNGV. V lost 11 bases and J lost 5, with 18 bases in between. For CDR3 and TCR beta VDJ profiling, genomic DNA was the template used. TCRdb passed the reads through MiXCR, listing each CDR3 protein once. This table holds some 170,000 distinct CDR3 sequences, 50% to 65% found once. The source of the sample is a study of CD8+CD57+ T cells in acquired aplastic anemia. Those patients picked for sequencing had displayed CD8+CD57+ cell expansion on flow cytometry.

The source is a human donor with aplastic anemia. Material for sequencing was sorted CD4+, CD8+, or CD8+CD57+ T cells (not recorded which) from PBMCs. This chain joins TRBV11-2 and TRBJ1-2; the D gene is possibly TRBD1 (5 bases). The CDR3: CAWGREAKYGYTF. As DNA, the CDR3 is TGTGCCTGGGGCAGGGAGGCAAAGTATGGCTACACCTTC. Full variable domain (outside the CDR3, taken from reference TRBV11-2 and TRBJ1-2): EAGVAQSPRYKIIEKRQSVAFWCNPISGHATLYWYQQILGQGPKLLIQFQNNGVVDDSQLPKDRFSAERLKGVDSTLKIQPAKLEDSAVYLCAWGREAKYGYTFGSGTRLTVV.